This TCR beta chain derives from a study of graft-versus-host responses after intestinal transplantation. Study in general: Transplant types were multivisceral, liver-intestinal, or isolated intestinal. Recipients were all induced with anti-thymocyte globulin, then given tacrolimus and steroids for approximately 3 years.

About this clone: Antigen specificity is unknown.

Assay: immunoSEQ multiplex PCR; the TCRdb copy retains only in-frame clones and omits some. The sample shows 70,000 to 75,000 clones, about 90% of them seen only once. Findings and limits, study-wide: Individuals carrying graft-donor T cell macrochimerism showed high graft-versus-host to host-versus-graft clonal ratios in allografts. Present in recipient marrow, GvH clones included some that appeared first in ileum or blood.

The source material was unstimulated CD8+ T cells sorted from spleen or lymph node cells, sampled before intestinal transplant. This TCR was recovered from a human donor who received an intestinal transplant.

CDR3 sequence: CASTPGQGSYNEQFF. In DNA, the CDR3 is TGTGCCAGCACCCCGGGACAGGGCTCCTACAATGAGCAGTTCTTC. The V gene is TRBV6-5, the J gene TRBJ2-1; 9 bases line up with TRBD1. In germline, CDR1 is MNHEY, CDR2 SVGAGI. This CDR3 is built from 15 residues. The ends lost 7 bases at V and 0 bases at J; junction bases unmatched: 4.